The TCR beta chain under discussion was sequenced for a study of cytomegalovirus exposure and HLA in healthy donors (dated by TCRdb to the late 2010s). Describing the broader study: In an earlier analysis of fewer than 750 of the donors, 250 to 300 Gb of sequence data and approximately 120 million unique TCR beta sequences from roughly 200 million T cells were reported. A separate validation cohort of 100 to 150 different subjects was used in addition to the roughly 640-subject first cohort. To predict cytomegalovirus infection status, the study brought together high-throughput TCR immunosequencing, statistical association of individual TCRs with disease status, and machine learning. Of the roughly 420 genotyped donors, more than 75% were placed in the genetic ancestry cluster associated with self-reported Caucasian donors. The T cell repertoires of 550 to 850 subjects were profiled by immunosequencing and related to cytomegalovirus serostatus. An earlier analysis of nearly 600 of the donors applied high-throughput TCR beta sequencing to assess whether each TCR beta V gene segment acted as functional or pseudogenic. About 280 gigabases of sequencing data and approximately 92 million unique TCR sequences made up an early release that covered some 640 HLA-typed donors. The aim of the study was to test whether cataloging public T cell receptors could identify signatures of past pathogen exposure. In a later genetic analysis, genome-wide SNP genotypes for about 65% of the 666 donors were used, and that subset was treated as a discovery cohort. Among 300 to 500 genotyped donors of the cohort, an average of roughly 230,000 unique TCR beta nucleotide sequences was sequenced per donor, of which 15% to 20% were non-productive. Typing coverage differed by locus: A, B, C, DRB1 and DQB1 were typed in roughly 620-630 donors, DQA1 in approximately 520, DPA1 in some 600, and DPB1 in roughly 450. In the later analysis, no new phenotypic data were used to find candidate immune exposures; instead, reliance was placed on TCR beta sequences and their occurrence across donors. Donor age, sex, ethnicity and CMV serostatus were collected together with the repertoire data. To study patterns of TCR occurrence, a later analysis re-analyzed previously published TCR beta repertoires from 650 to 750 donors and added high-resolution HLA genotyping. All discovery cohort repertoires had been generated on a single sequencing platform. HLA typing covered class I and class II loci at four-digit resolution. Roughly five DR-DQ haplotypes were handled as single units for association and clustering, since linkage in the cohort was strong. General conclusions and limits of the study: Sequencing depth was assumed to be roughly uniform across donors in the presence/absence analyses, though that assumption may not hold. Most TCR sequences were observed very rarely across donors, whereas some public TCRs were present in many individuals. For the cohort, immune exposure information was limited to CMV serostatus. Correlated functional status among segregating V segments might be attributable to linkage disequilibrium, but an unknown experimental factor could not be ruled out. A group of highly shared sequence variants was considered likely to be a technical artifact of the sequencing pipeline. Compared with the approximately 700-donor mean, donors in an Asian-associated ancestry cluster had fewer N-insertions in productive TCRs, according to a later genetic analysis. Some IMGT-functional V segments, including TRBV6-2 and TRBV6-3, could not be distinguished by the 87-base-pair reads and were therefore excluded. A later analysis associated about 18,000 TCR beta sequences with specific HLA alleles at a false discovery rate of 0.05. According to a later analysis, parvovirus B19, influenza, CMV and Epstein-Barr virus appeared linked to several top co-occurrence clusters. HLA typing was unavailable for some donors at each locus, so association tests used only the typed subset. In an earlier analysis of fewer than 700 of the donors, most TCR beta V segments appeared in productive rearrangements about 87% or about 30% of the time, broadly matching IMGT annotations. In a later analysis, HLA-associated TCR beta chains showed more clonal expansion and lower generation probabilities than non-associated chains that were equally common. This cohort had only TCR beta chains sequenced, and the lack of alpha or paired-chain data limited which features could be detected. A further reported finding was that TCR beta sequences accurately predicted the HLA-A and HLA-B alleles for most subjects in the first cohort. The earlier analysis of around 600 of the donors excluded approximately 17 rarely observed V segments, including chromosome 9 orphons, because counts were too low. Three of the identified cytomegalovirus-associated TCR beta chains were confirmed in vitro to be specific for cytomegalovirus antigens. V-gene and J-gene trimming of TCR beta chains was associated with a missense DCLRE1C variant in a later genetic analysis, and the association was replicated in an independent cohort. The study gave a list of 150 to 200 TCR beta chains associated with cytomegalovirus. In both the original and validation cohorts, the classifier was reported to diagnose cytomegalovirus status with high specificity and sensitivity. According to a later analysis, TCR association rates differed among HLA loci, with DRB1 alleles showing the most associated TCRs and HLA-C alleles showing the fewest. A later analysis found that most CMV-associated TCR beta chains appeared HLA-restricted, with HLA associations seemingly driven largely by CMV exposure. When HLA alleles, especially DR and DQ, strongly co-occurred, TCR associations were difficult to assign to individual alleles. According to the authors, the approach could potentially be generalized to other disease states and immunological phenotypes.

In total, more than 500 healthy bone marrow donors made up the cohort. At the time of sampling, all cohort members were nominally healthy, though unrecorded immune exposures were likely present. The donor tested CMV seronegative and was one of the 352 seronegative cohort members. A peripheral blood sample was provided by each donor, and peripheral blood mononuclear cells were used for TCR beta sequencing. Genomic DNA was extracted from the blood cell samples with the Qiagen DNeasy Blood Extraction Kit. Details on this clone: Its antigen is unknown. Base qualities are not at hand, and no much larger clone is one base apart.

The library was prepared using the immunoSEQ multiplex PCR assay. A mixture of 60 forward primers for TCR Vbeta segments and 13 reverse primers for TCR Jbeta segments was used in the multiplex PCR. Amplification of the CDR3 region of rearranged TCR beta genes was performed with a multiplex PCR assay on genomic DNA. On the Illumina HiSeq System, the amplified TCR beta libraries were sequenced as 87-base-pair reads. The paper's data handling went like this. Across the 670 or so repertoires, a later analysis counted tens of millions of unique TCR beta chains, around 11 million of which were shared by at least two donors. Raw reads were error-corrected and collapsed into unique sequences by a nearest-neighbor algorithm in which closely related sequences were merged to remove PCR and sequencing errors. CDR3 sequences were aligned to IMGT reference sequences to assign V, D and J gene segments. For a sequence to be retained, at least a six-nucleotide match to both a V gene segment and a J gene segment was required. A rearrangement was called productive if the CDR3 had no stop codons and remained in frame with V and J, and every other rearrangement was called non-productive. Following IMGT convention, CDR3 was defined as the stretch from the second conserved V-encoded cysteine to the conserved J-encoded phenylalanine. The earlier analysis of about 530 of the donors excluded any sequence lacking an unambiguous match to a single V gene segment. In an earlier analysis of about 590 of the donors, a V segment was called functional when productive rearrangements were above 56.7%, and segregating when the standard deviation between donors exceeded 5%. To diagnose cytomegalovirus status from the catalog of TCR beta chain sequences, a statistical classification framework was built. V and J gene assignment, in a later analysis, came from comparing TCR nucleotide sequences with IMGT/GENE-DB human TR gene sequences. In a later analysis, CDR3 sequences and most-parsimonious VDJ recombination scenarios were assigned using the TCRdist pipeline. In a later analysis, each TCR beta chain was defined by its CDR3 amino acid sequence together with its V-gene family, and reads lacking a unique V-gene family were excluded. To address suspected cross-contamination and a sequencing artifact, a later analysis removed roughly 580 highly shared, low-generation-probability nucleotide sequences. In a later analysis, a clonal expansion index was calculated for each public chain from normalized within-repertoire ranks of inferred template counts. Generation probabilities in a later analysis came from a VDJ recombination model fitted to out-of-frame rearrangements, and those results were checked against IGoR. Hypergeometric tests were used in a later analysis to score TCR-TCR, TCR-HLA and TCR-CMV co-occurrence, with a repertoire-size bias correction applied to the TCR pairs. False discovery rates were estimated in a later analysis by permuting HLA or CMV assignments 20 times. A later analysis grouped co-occurring TCRs with DBSCAN, adding TCRdist sequence similarity when clustering within HLA-allele-positive subsets. Co-occurrence clustering excluded repertoires with fewer than 30,000 or more than 120,000 public chains, plus five with anomalous nucleotide sharing. TCRdb obtained this table from immuneACCESS and retained in-frame rearrangements with V and J assigned. These tables miss some clones; where compared with another copy, unresolved V genes account for less than half of the shortfall, and the remainder is unexplained. The V and J calls and clone size come from that table; D and trimming were worked out from the DNA. This sample has approximately 140,000 clones in its table, and 65% to 90% of those were observed once. The biggest ten clones account for around 1.2% of the sample.

V and J are trimmed by 0 bases and 3 bases, and the gene matches miss 2 bases of the junction. The CDR3 measures 15 amino acids from cysteine to phenylalanine. Just the 45-base CDR3 DNA is kept, in frame starting at base 1. The germline V gene supplies CDR1 SGDLS and CDR2 YYNGEE. The sequencing sample was made of PBMCs. The sequence is built from TRBV9 and TRBJ2-3; a stretch of 9 junction bases matches TRBD2. The clonotype originates from a girl aged 2-15 years in good health and CMV-seronegative. The encoded CDR3 is CASSVGLAGTDTQYF. The nucleotide sequence reads as follows: TGTGCCAGCAGCGTAGGGCTAGCGGGGACAGATACGCAGTATTTT.